What follows is one T cell receptor (beta chain) and its context. Its antigen is undetermined. This sample is drawn from a study of blood T cells in healthy people across ages. Combining a sample-barcoded 5' primer with a J-beta primer mix, a second PCR ran for roughly 6 to 12 cycles. TCRdb re-derived calls from the 5' RACE reads in MiXCR, one entry per CDR3 protein. The table has fewer than 2,000,000 distinct CDR3 sequences, 39% seen once. Study observations and caveats: In long-lived donors, naive CD4+ cell counts and diversity exceeded those of aged donors.

There are 15 residues in the CDR3. Germline values: CDR1 MNHEY, CDR2 SVGEGT. V lost 3 bases and J 0 bases, leaving 10 bases between the germline ends. The source is a human donor in good health. The material sequenced was blood. The chain uses TRBV6-2 or TRBV6-3 and TRBJ2-3; perhaps TRBD2 as D (6 bases). The CDR3 here is CASSYWDFSTDTQYF. The DNA of the CDR3 is TGTGCCAGCAGTTATTGGGACTTCAGCACAGATACGCAGTATTTT.